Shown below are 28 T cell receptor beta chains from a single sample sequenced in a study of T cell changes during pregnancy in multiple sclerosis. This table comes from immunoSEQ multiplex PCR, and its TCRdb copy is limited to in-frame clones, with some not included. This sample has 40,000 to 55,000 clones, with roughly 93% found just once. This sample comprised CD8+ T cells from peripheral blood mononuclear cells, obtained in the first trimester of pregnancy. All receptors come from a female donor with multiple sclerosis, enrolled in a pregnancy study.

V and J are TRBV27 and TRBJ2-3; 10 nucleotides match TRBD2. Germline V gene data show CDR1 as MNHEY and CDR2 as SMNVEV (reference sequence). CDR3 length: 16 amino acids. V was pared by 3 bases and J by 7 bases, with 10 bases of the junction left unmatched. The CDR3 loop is CASSFLAGVPTYTQYF. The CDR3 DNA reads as TGTGCCAGCAGTTTTCTAGCGGGAGTACCCACCTATACGCAGTATTTT.

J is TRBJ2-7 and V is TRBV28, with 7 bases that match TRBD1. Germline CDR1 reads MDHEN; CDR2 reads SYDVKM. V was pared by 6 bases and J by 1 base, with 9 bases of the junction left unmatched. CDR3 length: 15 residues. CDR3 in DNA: TGTGCCAGCAGGGATCATCCGGGACAGTCCTACGAGCAGTACTTC. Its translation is CASRDHPGQSYEQYF.

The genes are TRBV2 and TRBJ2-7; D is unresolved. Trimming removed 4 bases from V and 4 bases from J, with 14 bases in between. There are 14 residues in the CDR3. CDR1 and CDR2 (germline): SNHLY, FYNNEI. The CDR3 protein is CASSGVPTYYEQYF. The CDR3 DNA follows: TGTGCCAGCAGTGGAGTGCCTACCTATTACGAGCAGTACTTC.

The CDR3 is CASSPGLFSYEQYF. The CDR3 DNA is TGTGCCAGCAGCCCGGGACTTTTCTCCTACGAGCAGTACTTC. The rearrangement links TRBV7-2 to TRBJ2-7, with a tentative D call TRBD2 (6 bases). The CDR3 consists of 14 residues. Trimming pared 5 bases from V and 0 bases from J, leaving 11 bases between. Germline lookup yields CDR1 SGHTA and CDR2 FQGNSA.

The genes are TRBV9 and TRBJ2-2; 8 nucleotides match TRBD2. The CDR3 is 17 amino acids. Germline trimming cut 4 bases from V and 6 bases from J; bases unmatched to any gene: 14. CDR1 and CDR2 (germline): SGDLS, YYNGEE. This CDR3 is CASSQSREGRDPGELFF. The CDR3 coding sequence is TGTGCCAGCAGCCAAAGCCGGGAGGGCCGTGATCCCGGGGAGCTGTTTTTT.

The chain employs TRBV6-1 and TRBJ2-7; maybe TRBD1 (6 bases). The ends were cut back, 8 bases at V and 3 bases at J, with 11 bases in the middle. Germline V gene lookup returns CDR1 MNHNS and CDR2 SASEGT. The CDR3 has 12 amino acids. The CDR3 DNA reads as TGTGCCAGCTTGAAACAGGGCTACGAGCAGTACTTC. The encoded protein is CASLKQGYEQYF.

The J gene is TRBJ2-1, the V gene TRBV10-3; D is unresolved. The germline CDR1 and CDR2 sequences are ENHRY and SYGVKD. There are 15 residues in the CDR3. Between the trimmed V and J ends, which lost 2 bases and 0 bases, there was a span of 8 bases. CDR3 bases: TGTGCCATCAGTGAGGGTGCTATCTCCTACAATGAGCAGTTCTTC. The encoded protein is CAISEGAISYNEQFF.

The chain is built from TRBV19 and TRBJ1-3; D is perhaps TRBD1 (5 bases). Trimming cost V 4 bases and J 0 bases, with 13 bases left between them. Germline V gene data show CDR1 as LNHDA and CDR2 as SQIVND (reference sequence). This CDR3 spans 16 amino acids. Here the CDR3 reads CASSKAPQGSGNTIYF. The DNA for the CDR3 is TGTGCCAGTAGTAAGGCCCCGCAGGGCTCTGGAAACACCATATATTTT.

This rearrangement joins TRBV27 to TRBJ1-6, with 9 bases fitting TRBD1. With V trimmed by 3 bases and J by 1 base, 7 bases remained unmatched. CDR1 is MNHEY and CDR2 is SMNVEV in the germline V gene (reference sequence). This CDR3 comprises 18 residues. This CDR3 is CASSLSPTGGSYNSPLHF. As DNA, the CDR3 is TGTGCCAGCAGTTTGTCCCCGACAGGGGGGTCCTATAATTCACCCCTCCACTTT.

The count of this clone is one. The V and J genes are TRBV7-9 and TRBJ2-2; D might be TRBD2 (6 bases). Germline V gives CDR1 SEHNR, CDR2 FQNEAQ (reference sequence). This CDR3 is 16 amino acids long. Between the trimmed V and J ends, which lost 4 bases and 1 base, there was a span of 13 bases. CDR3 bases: TGTGCCAGCAGCTCCTACGGGGAGGAGAACACCGGGGAGCTGTTTTTT. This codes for CASSSYGEENTGELFF.

The CDR3 protein is CASSLEGTPNEKLFF. The CDR3 DNA sequence: TGTGCCAGCAGCTTAGAAGGGACACCAAATGAAAAACTGTTTTTT. The chain is built from TRBV7-2 and TRBJ1-4; weak D call: TRBD1 (6 bases). Trimming removed 1 base at V and 5 bases at J, with 11 bases between. The germline gives CDR1 SGHTA, CDR2 FQGNSA. The CDR3 is 15 amino acids.

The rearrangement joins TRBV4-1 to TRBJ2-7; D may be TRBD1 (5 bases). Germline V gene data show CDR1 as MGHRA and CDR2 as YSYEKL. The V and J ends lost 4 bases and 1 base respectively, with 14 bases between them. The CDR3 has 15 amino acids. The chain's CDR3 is CASSLEDKGSYEQYF. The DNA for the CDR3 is TGCGCCAGCAGCCTTGAGGACAAGGGTTCCTACGAGCAGTACTTC.

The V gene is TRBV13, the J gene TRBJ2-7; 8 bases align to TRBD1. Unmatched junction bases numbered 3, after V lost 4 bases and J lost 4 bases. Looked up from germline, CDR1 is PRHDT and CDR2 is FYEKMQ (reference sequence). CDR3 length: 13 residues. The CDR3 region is CASSSGGSYEQYF. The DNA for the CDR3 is TGTGCCAGCAGCTCAGGGGGCTCTTACGAGCAGTACTTC.

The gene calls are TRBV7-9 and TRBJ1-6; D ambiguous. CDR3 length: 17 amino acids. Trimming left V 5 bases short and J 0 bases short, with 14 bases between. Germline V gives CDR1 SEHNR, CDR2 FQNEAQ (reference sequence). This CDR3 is CASSPLEESSYNSPLHF. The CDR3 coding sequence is TGTGCCAGCAGCCCGCTAGAGGAGAGCTCCTATAATTCACCCCTCCACTTT.

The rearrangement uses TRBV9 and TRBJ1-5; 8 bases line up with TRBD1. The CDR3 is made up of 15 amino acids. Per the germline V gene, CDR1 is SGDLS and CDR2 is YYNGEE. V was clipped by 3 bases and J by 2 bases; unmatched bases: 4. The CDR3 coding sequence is TGTGCCAGCAGCGGGACAGGGACCGGCAATCAGCCCCAGCATTTT. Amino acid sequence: CASSGTGTGNQPQHF.

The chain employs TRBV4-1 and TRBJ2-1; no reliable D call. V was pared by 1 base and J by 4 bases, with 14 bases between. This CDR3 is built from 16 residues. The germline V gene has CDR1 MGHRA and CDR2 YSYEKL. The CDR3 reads CASSQAGDRLYNEQFF. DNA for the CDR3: TGCGCCAGCAGCCAAGCTGGTGATCGACTTTACAATGAGCAGTTCTTC.

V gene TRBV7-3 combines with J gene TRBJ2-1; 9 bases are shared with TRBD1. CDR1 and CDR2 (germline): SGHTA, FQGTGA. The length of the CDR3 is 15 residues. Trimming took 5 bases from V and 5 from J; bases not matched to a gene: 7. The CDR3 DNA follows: TGTGCCAGCAGCCCAGACAGGGGGATCAACAATGAGCAGTTCTTC. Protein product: CASSPDRGINNEQFF.

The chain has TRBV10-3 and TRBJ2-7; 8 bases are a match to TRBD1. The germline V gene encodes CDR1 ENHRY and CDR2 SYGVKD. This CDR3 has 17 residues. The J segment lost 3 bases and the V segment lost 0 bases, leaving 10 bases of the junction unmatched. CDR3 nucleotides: TGTGCCATCAGTGAGTCGTTGTACAGGGGGAGTCTCTACGAGCAGTACTTC. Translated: CAISESLYRGSLYEQYF.

The chain's CDR3 is CASSGGVSYEQYF. The DNA of the CDR3 is TGTGCCAGCAGTGGCGGGGTCTCCTACGAGCAGTACTTC. This chain uses TRBV2 with TRBJ2-7, with a tentative D call TRBD2 (6 bases). CDR3 length: 13 residues. V was cut by 4 bases and J by 0 bases, with 7 bases left in between. Germline loops: CDR1 SNHLY, CDR2 FYNNEI.

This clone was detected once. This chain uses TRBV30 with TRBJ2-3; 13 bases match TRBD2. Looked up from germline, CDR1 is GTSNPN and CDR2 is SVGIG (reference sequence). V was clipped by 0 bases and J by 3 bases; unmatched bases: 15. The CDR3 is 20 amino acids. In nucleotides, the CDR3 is TGTGCCTGGAGTGTACCGACTAGCGGGAGGCTGGGATCATGGACAGATACGCAGTATTTT. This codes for CAWSVPTSGRLGSWTDTQYF.

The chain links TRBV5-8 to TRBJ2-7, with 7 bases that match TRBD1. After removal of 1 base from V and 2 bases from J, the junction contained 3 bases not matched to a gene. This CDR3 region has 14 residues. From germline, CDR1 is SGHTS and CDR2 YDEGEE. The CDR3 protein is CASSLRTGPYEQYF. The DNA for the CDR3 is TGTGCCAGCAGCTTGAGGACAGGCCCCTACGAGCAGTACTTC.

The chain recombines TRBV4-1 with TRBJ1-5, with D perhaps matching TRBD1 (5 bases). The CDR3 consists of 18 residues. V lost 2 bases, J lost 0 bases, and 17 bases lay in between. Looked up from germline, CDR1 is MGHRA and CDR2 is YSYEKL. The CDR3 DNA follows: TGCGCCAGCAGCCAAATCGGCGGGGGACCCTATAGCAATCAGCCCCAGCATTTT. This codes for CASSQIGGGPYSNQPQHF.

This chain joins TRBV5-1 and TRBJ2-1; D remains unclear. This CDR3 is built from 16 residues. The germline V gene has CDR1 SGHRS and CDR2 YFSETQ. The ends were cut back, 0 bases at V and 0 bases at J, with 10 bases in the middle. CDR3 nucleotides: TGCGCCAGCAGCTTGGCAGGTGAGAGCTCCTACAATGAGCAGTTCTTC. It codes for CASSLAGESSYNEQFF.

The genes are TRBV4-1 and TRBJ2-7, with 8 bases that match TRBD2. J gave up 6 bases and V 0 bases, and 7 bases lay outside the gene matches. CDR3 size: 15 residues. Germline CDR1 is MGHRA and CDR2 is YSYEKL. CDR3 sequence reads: CASSQDAGLASEQYF. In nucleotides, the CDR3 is TGCGCCAGCAGCCAAGATGCCGGACTAGCATCCGAGCAGTACTTC.

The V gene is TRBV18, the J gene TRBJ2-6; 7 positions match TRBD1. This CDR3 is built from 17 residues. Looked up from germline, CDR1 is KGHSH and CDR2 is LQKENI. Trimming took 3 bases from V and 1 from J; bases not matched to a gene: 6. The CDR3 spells CASSPYGTVSGANVLTF. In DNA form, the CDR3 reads TGTGCCAGCTCACCGTATGGGACAGTTTCTGGGGCCAACGTCCTGACTTTC.

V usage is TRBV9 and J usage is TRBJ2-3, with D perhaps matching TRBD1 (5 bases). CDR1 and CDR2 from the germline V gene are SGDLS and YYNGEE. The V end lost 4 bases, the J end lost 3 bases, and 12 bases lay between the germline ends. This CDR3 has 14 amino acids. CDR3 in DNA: TGTGCCAGCAGCCCTCGACAGTTTACAGATACGCAGTATTTT. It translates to CASSPRQFTDTQYF.

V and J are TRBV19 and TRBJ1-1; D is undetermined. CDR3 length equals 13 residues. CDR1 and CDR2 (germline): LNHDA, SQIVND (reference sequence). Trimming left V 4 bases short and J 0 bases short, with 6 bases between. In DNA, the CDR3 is TGTGCCAGTAGTACTTCCGTGAACACTGAAGCTTTCTTT. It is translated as CASSTSVNTEAFF.

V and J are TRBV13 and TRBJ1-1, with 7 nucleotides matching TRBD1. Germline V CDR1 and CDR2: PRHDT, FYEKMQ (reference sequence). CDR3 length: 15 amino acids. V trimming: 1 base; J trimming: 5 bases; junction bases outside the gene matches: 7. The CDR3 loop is CASSLAAGGRTEAFF. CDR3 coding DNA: TGTGCCAGCAGCTTAGCGGCAGGGGGAAGGACTGAAGCTTTCTTT. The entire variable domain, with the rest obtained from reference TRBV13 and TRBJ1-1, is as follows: AAGVIQSPRHLIKEKRETATLKCYPIPRHDTVYWYQQGPGQDPQFLISFYEKMQSDKGSIPDRFSAQQFSDYHSELNMSSLELGDSALYFCASSLAAGGRTEAFFGQGTRLTVV.